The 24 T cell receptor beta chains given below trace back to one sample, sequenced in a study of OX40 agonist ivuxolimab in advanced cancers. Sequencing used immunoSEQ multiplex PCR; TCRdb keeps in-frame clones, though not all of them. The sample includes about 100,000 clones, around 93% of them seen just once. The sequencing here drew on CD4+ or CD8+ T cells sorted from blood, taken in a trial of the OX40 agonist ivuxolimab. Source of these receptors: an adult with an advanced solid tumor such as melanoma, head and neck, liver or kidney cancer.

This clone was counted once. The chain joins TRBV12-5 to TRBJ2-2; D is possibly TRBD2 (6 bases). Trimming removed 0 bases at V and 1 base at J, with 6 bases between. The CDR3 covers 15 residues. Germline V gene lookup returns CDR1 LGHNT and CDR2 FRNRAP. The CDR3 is CASGLVGRNTGELFF. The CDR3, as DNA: TGTGCTAGTGGTTTGGTCGGGAGGAACACCGGGGAGCTGTTTTTT.

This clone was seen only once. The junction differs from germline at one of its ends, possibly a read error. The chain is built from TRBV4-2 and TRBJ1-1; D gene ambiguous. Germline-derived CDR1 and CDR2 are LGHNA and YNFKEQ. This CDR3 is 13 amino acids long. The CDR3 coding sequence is TGTGCCAACAGCCAAGTGGGAAACACTGAAGCTTTCTTT. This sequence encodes CANSQVGNTEAFF.

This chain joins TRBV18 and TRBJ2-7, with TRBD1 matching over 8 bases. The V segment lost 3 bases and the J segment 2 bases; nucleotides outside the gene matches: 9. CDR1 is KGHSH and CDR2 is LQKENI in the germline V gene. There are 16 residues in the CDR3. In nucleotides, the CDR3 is TGTGCCAGCTCACCTCTCGACAGGGGAAGCACCTACGAGCAGTACTTC. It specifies CASSPLDRGSTYEQYF.

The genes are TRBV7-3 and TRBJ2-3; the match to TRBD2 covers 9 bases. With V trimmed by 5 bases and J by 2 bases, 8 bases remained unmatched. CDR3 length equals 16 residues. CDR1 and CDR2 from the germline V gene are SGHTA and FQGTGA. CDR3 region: CASSPGTSRDTDTQYF. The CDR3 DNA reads TGTGCCAGCAGCCCCGGGACTAGCAGAGACACAGATACGCAGTATTTT.

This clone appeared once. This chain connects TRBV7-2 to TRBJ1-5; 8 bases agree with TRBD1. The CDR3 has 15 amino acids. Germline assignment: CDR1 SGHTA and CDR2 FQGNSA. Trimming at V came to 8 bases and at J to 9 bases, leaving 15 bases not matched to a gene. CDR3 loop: CASGQDRAGGGPQHF. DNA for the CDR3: TGTGCCAGCGGCCAGGACAGGGCTGGGGGGGGGCCCCAGCATTTT.

The DNA for the CDR3 is TGTGCCAGCTCACCGGGGCCGGACAGGAACACTGAAGCTTTCTTT. It codes for CASSPGPDRNTEAFF. The chain combines TRBV18 with TRBJ1-1, with D maybe TRBD1 (6 bases). CDR1 is KGHSH and CDR2 is LQKENI in the germline V gene. There are 15 residues in the CDR3. Trimming removed 3 bases from V and 1 base from J, with 12 bases in between.

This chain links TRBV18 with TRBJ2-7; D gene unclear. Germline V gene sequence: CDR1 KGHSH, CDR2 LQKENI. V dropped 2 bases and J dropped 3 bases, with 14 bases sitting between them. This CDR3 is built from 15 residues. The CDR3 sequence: CASSPLGGKGYEQYF. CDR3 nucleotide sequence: TGTGCCAGCTCACCATTGGGTGGGAAGGGCTACGAGCAGTACTTC.

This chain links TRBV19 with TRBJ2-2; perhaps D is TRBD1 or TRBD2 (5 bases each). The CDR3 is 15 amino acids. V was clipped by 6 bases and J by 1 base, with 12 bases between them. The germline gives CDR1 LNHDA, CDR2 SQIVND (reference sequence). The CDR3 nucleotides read TGTGCCAGTAGAAAGGGACGGGGGAACACCGGGGAGCTGTTTTTT. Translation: CASRKGRGNTGELFF. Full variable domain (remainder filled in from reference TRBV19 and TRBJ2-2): DGGITQSPKYLFRKEGQNVTLSCEQNLNHDAMYWYRQDPGQGLRLIYYSQIVNDFQKGDIAEGYSVSREKKESFPLTVTSAQKNPTAFYLCASRKGRGNTGELFFGEGSRLTVL.

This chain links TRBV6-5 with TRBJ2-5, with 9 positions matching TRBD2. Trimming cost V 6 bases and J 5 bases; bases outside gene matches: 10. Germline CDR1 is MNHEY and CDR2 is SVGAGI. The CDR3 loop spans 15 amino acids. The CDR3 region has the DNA TGTGCCAGCAGCCGGAGGCGGGGGGGCGCCGAGACCCAGTACTTC. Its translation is CASSRRRGGAETQYF.

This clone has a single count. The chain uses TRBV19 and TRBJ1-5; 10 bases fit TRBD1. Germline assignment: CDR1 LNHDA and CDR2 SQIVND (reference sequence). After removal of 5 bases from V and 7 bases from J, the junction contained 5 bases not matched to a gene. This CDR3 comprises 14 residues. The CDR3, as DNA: TGTGCCAGTAGTGGGGACAGGGGAAGCCAGCCCCAGCATTTT. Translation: CASSGDRGSQPQHF.

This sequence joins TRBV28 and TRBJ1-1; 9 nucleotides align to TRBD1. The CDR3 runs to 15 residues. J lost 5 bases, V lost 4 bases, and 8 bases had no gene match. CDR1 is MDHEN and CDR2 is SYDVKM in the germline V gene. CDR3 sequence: CASSSPTGGNTEAFF. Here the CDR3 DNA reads TGTGCCAGCAGTTCCCCGACAGGGGGAAATACTGAAGCTTTCTTT.

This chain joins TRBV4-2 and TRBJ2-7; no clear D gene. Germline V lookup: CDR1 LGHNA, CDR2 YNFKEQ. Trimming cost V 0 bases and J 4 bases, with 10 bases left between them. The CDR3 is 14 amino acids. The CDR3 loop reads CASSQELDKYEQYF. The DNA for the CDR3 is TGTGCCAGCAGCCAAGAATTGGATAAGTACGAGCAGTACTTC.

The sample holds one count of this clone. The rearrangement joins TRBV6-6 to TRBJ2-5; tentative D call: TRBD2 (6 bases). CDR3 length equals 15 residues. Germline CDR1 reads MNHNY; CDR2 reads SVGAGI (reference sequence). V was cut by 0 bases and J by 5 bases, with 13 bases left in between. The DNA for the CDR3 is TGTGCCAGCAGTTACTCTGGAGGGCGACGCGAGACCCAGTACTTC. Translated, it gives CASSYSGGRRETQYF.

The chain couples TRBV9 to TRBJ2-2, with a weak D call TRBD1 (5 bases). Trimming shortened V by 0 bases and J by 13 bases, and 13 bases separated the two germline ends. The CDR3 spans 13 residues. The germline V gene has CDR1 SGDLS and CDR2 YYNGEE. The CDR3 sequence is CASSVVPQGRLFF. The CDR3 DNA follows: TGTGCCAGCAGCGTAGTCCCCCAGGGCCGGCTGTTTTTT.

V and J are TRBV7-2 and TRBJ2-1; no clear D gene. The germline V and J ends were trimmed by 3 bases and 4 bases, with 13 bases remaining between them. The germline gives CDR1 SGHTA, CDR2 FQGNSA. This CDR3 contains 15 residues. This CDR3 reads CASSLVAGPYNEQFF. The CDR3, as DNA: TGTGCCAGCAGCTTGGTAGCCGGACCATACAATGAGCAGTTCTTC.

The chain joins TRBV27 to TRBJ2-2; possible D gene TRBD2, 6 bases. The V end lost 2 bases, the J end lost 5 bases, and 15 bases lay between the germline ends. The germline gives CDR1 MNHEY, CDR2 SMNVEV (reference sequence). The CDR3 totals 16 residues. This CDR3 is CASSLVSRAGTGELFF. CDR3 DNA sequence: TGTGCCAGCAGTTTAGTTTCCCGGGCGGGGACCGGGGAGCTGTTTTTT.

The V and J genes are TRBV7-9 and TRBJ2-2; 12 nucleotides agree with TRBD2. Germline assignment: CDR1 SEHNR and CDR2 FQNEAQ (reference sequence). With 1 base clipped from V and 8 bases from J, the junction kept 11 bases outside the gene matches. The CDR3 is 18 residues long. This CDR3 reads CASSLDTGLAGLFGELFF. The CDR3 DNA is TGTGCCAGCAGCTTAGACACGGGACTAGCGGGTCTTTTTGGGGAGCTGTTTTTT.

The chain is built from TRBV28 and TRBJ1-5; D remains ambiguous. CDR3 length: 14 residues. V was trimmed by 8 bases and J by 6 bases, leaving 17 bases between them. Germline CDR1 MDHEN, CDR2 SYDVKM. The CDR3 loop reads CASLLALESQPQHF. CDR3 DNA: TGTGCCAGCCTGTTGGCTCTAGAGTCTCAGCCCCAGCATTTT.

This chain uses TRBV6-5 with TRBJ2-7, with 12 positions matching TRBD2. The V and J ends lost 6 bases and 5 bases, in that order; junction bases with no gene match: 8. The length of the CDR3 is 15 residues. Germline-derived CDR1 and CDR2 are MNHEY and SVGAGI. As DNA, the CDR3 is TGTGCCAGCAGCCCCCGTCGGACTAGCGGGAACGAGCAGTACTTC. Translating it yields CASSPRRTSGNEQYF.

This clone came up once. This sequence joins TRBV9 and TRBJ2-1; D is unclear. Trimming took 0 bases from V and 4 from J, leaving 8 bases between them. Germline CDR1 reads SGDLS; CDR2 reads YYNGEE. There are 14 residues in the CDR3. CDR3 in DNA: TGTGCCAGCAGCGTAGGGGGAAGTTACAATGAGCAGTTCTTC. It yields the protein CASSVGGSYNEQFF.

The CDR3 DNA reads as TGTGCCAGTAGTTGGGGGTGGACAGGGGGCAGGGATCAGCCCCAGCATTTT. This sequence encodes CASSWGWTGGRDQPQHF. The rearrangement uses TRBV19 and TRBJ1-5, with 11 bases identical to TRBD1. V lost 5 bases to trimming and J lost 5 bases; unmatched junction nucleotides: 11. CDR3 length: 17 residues. Germline values: CDR1 LNHDA, CDR2 SQIVND (reference sequence). The whole variable domain, filled in from reference TRBV19 and TRBJ1-5, reads DGGITQSPKYLFRKEGQNVTLSCEQNLNHDAMYWYRQDPGQGLRLIYYSQIVNDFQKGDIAEGYSVSREKKESFPLTVTSAQKNPTAFYLCASSWGWTGGRDQPQHFGDGTRLSIL.

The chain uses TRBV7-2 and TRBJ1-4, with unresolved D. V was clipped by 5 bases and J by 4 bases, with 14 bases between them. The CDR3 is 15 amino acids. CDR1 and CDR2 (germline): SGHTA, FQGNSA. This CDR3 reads CASSPGDTYNEKLFF. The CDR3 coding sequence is TGTGCCAGCAGCCCGGGAGACACATATAATGAAAAACTGTTTTTT.

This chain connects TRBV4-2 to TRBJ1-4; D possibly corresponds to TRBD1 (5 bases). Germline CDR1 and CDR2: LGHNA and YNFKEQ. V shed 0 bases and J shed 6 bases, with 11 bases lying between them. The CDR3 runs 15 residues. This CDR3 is CASSQDRGTYEKLFF. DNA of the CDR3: TGTGCCAGCAGCCAAGATAGAGGGACTTATGAAAAACTGTTTTTT.

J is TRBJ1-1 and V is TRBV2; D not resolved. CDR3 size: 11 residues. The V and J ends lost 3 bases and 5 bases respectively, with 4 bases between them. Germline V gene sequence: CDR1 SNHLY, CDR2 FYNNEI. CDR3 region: CASSEVTEAFF. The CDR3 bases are TGTGCCAGCAGTGAGGTAACTGAAGCTTTCTTT.